This T cell receptor (beta chain) emerged from a study of T cells after yellow fever vaccination. This clonotype has a handful of counts. Each CDR3 protein is one row after TCRdb ran MiXCR on the 5' RACE reads. The sample yields just under 600,000 distinct CDR3 sequences, approximately 12% seen once. V gave up 5 bases and J gave up 3 bases, with 14 bases separating them. The CDR3 contains 15 residues. Per the germline V gene, CDR1 is SGHNT and CDR2 is YENEEA. Sequenced here: PBMCs, sampled on the day of the yellow fever booster vaccination. The sequence derives from a man younger than 40 who received the YFV17D yellow fever vaccine. The rearrangement uses TRBV11-3 and TRBJ2-1, with D possibly TRBD2 on 6 matching bases. The CDR3 DNA reads as TGTGCCAGCAGCCCACCCGGGACTTACTACAATGAGCAGTTCTTC. This encodes CASSPPGTYYNEQFF.